A single sample gave rise to the 2 T cell receptor beta chains below, sequenced in a study of cytotoxic CD8 clonotypes in ibrutinib-treated CLL. The assay was immunoSEQ multiplex PCR, and TCRdb's table has in-frame clones only and misses some. The data contain hundreds of thousands of clones, 70% to 80% of them singletons. Specimen: PBMCs, collected before ibrutinib treatment. These receptors all come from a human donor with chronic lymphocytic leukemia.

The rearrangement joins TRBV13 to TRBJ1-1; a possible D gene is TRBD1 (5 bases). The CDR3 is 13 residues long. Germline V lookup: CDR1 PRHDT, CDR2 FYEKMQ (reference sequence). Trimming removed 2 bases at V and 8 bases at J, with 12 bases between. CDR3 protein: CASSLRQQSEAFF. The CDR3 bases are TGTGCCAGCAGCTTAAGACAGCAAAGCGAAGCTTTCTTT.

The chain employs TRBV27 and TRBJ2-1; possibly TRBD1 for D (6 bases). Between the trimmed V and J ends, which lost 5 bases and 4 bases, there was a span of 15 bases. This CDR3 spans 15 amino acids. Germline lookup yields CDR1 MNHEY and CDR2 SMNVEV (reference sequence). CDR3 sequence (DNA): TGTGCCAGCAGTCCAGATAGGGGGTTTTACAATGAGCAGTTCTTC. Translating gives CASSPDRGFYNEQFF.